This T cell receptor beta chain was sequenced in a study of blood T cell repertoires in COVID-19. The CDR3 loop spans 14 amino acids. The germline V gene encodes CDR1 SGHDN and CDR2 FVKESK. Trimming took 3 bases from V and 8 from J; bases not matched to a gene: 3. Authors' methods: Cell counts per sample came from amplifying reference gene primers. TCRdb's table, derived via immunoSEQ multiplex PCR, lists solely in-frame clones and lacks some. V and J calls and clone size are those listed in that table; D and trimming were worked out from the DNA. The sample lists approximately 280,000 clones, around 89% occurring once.

This rearrangement joins TRBV14 to TRBJ2-1; 11 nucleotides line up with TRBD2. This sequence originates from a middle-aged man with acute or convalescent COVID-19. Sequenced material: peripheral blood. The CDR3: CASSQTSGMDEQFF. The CDR3 nucleotides are TGTGCCAGCAGCCAGACTAGCGGGATGGATGAGCAGTTCTTC.